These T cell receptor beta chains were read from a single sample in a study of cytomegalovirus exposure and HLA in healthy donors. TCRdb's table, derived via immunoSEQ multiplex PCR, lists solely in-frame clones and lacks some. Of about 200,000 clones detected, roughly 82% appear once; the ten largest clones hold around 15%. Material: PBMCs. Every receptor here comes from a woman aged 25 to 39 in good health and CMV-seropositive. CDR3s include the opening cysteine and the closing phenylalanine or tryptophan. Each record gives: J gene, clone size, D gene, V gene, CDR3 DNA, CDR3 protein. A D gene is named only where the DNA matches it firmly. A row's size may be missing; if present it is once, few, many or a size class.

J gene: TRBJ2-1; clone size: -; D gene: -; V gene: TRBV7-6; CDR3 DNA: TGTGCCAGCAGCTTCGACAGTTCATACAATGAGCAGTTCTTC; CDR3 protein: CASSFDSSYNEQFF
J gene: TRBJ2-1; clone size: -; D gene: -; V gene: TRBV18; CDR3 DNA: TGTGCCAGCTCACTGCAGGATGAGCAGTTCTTC; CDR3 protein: CASSLQDEQFF
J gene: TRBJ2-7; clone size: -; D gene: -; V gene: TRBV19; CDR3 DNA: TGTGCCAGTAGTCCCGGCGGTGAGCAGTACTTC; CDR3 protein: CASSPGGEQYF
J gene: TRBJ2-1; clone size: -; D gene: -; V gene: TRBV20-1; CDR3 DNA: TGCAGTGCTGGACAACCGAATGAGCAGTTCTTC; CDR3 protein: CSAGQPNEQFF
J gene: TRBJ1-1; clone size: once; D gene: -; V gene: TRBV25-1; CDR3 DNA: TGTGCCAGCAGCCAACTGACAGCGAACACTGAAGCTTTCTTT; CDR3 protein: CASSQLTANTEAFF
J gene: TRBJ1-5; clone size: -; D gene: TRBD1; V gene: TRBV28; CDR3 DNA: TGTGCCAGCAGAACAACCCGACAGGGTAGGGCAAATCAGCCCCAGCATTTT; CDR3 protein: CASRTTRQGRANQPQHF
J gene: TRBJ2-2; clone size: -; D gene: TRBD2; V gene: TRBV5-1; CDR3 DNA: TGCGCCAGCAGCGGAACCGGGACTAGCTTCACCGGGGAGCTGTTTTTT; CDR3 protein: CASSGTGTSFTGELFF
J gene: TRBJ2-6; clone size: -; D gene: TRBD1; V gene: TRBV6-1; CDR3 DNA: TGTGCCAGCAGTGAAGCTAGGACAGGGCCTGGGGCCAACGTCCTGACTTTC; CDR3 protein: CASSEARTGPGANVLTF
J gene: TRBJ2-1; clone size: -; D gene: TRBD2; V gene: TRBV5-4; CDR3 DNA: TGTGCCAGCAGCCCCCCTAGCGGGGGTACCTACAATGAGCAGTTCTTC; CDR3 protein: CASSPPSGGTYNEQFF
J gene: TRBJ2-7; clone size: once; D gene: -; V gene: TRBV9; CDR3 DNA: TGTGCCAGCAGCCCCGAGGGGGTCGAGCAGTACTTC; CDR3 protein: CASSPEGVEQYF
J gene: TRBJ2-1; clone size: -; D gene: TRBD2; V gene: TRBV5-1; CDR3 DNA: TGCGCCAGCAGCTTGGTTTTAGCGGGCCTCAATGAGCAGTTCTTC; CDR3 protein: CASSLVLAGLNEQFF
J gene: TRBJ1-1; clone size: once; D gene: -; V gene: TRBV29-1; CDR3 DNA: TGCAGCGTTGATACGGGGGGCAATGAAGCTTTCTTT; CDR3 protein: CSVDTGGNEAFF
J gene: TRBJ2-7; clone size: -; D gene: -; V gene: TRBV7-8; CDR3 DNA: TGTGCCAGCAGCTTAGTGCGGGACGGGCAGTACTTC; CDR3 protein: CASSLVRDGQYF
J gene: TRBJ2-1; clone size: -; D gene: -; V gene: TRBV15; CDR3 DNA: TGTGCCACCAGCAGAGACAGGGGAGCCTACAATGAGCAGTTCTTC; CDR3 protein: CATSRDRGAYNEQFF
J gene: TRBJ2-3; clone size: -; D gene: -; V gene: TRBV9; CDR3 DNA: TGTGCCAGCAGCGTAGGGGCCGGCGCCACAGATACGCAGTATTTT; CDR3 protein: CASSVGAGATDTQYF
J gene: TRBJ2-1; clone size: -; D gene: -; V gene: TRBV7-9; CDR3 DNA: TGTGCCAGCAGCTGGGGGAGGTCTACTAACAATGAGCAGTTCTTC; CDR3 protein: CASSWGRSTNNEQFF
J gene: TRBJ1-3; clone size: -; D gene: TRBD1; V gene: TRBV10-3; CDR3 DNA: TGTGCCATCAGTGAGTCCCAGGGGGACTGGAACACCATATATTTT; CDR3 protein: CAISESQGDWNTIYF
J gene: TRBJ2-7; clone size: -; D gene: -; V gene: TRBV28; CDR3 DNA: TGTGCCAGCACCTCAGGCTACGAGCAGTACTTC; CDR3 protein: CASTSGYEQYF
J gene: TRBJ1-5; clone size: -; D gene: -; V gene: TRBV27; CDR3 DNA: TGTGCCACCAGAGGGACATACAGCGTTAATCAGCCCCAGCATTTT; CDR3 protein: CATRGTYSVNQPQHF
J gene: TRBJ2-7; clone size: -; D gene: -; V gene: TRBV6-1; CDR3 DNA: TGTGCCAGCAGTGTTTCAGGGGTCTACGAGCAGTACTTC; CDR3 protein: CASSVSGVYEQYF
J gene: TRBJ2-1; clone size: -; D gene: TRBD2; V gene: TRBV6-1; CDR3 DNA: TGTGCCAGCAGTGAAGCGTGGACTAGCCAATTGTTGTTCTTC; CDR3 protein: CASSEAWTSQLLFF
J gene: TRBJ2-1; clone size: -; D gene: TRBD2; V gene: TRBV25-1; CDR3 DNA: TGTGCCAGCAGTGGACCCATAGCGGGGGCCTCCTACAATGAGCAGTTCTTC; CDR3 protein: CASSGPIAGASYNEQFF
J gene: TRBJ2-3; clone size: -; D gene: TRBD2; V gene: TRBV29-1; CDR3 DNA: TGCAGCGTACAGTTAGCGGGATGGGGCACAGATACGCAGTATTTT; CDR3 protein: CSVQLAGWGTDTQYF
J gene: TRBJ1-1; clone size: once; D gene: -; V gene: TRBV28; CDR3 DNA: TGTGCCTCCCAAGGAGGGCTGAACACTGAAGCTTTCTTT; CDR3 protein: CASQGGLNTEAFF
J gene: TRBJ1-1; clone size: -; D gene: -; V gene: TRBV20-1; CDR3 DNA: TGCAGTGCCGCTGGAACCGGACGGGGTTTCTTT; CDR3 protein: CSAAGTGRGFF
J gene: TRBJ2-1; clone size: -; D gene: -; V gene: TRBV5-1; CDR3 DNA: TGCGCCAGCAGCTTGGGTAGTATGAGTTCAGGCAATGAGCAGTTCTTC; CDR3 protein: CASSLGSMSSGNEQFF
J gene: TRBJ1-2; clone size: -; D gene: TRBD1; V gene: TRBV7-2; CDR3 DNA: TGTGCCAGCAGCTCAGGGGGACATGGCTACACCTTC; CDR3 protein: CASSSGGHGYTF
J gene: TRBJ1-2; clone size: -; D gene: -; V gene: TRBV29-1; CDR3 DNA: TGCAGCGTTTATGGGCTGGGCTACACCTTC; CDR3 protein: CSVYGLGYTF
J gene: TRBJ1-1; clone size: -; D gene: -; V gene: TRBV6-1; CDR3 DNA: TGTGCCAGCAGTGAAGGCCCGAGGAAGGGGCGCGCTGAAGCTTTCTTT; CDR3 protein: CASSEGPRKGRAEAFF
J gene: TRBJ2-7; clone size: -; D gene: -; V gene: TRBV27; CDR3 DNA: TGTGCCAGCAGAGTAACAGGGAGGGTGTACGAGCAGTACTTC; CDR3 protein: CASRVTGRVYEQYF
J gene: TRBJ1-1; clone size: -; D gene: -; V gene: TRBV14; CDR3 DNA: TGTGCCAGCAGCCAAGATCAGGGGCAAGTGTACACTGAAGCTTTCTTT; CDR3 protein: CASSQDQGQVYTEAFF
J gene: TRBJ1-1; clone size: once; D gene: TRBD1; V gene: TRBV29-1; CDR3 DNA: TGCAGCGCCGGGACAGGGGGCGTGAGTTTCGCTGAAGCTTTCTTT; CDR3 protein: CSAGTGGVSFAEAFF
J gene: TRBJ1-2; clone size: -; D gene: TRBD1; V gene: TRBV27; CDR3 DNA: TGTGCCAGCAGTACGACAGGGTTGGGTAAATACTATGGCTACACCTTC; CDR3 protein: CASSTTGLGKYYGYTF
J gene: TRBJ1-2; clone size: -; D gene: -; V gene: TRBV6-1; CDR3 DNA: TGTGCCAGCAGTGAAGCGTCGTCCCCGACAATTAACTATGGCTACACCTTC; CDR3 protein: CASSEASSPTINYGYTF
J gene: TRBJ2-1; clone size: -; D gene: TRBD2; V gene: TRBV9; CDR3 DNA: TGTGCCAGCAGTGGAACTAGCGGGAGCGATGAGCAGTTCTTC; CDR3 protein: CASSGTSGSDEQFF
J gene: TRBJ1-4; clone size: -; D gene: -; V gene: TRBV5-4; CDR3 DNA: TGTGCCAGCAGCTTGAGGGGGTTCCAAACGAATGAAAAACTGTTTTTT; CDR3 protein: CASSLRGFQTNEKLFF
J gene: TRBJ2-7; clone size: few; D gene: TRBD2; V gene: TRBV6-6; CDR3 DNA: TGTGCCAGCAGGGGGACTAGCGGGAGCTACGAGCAGTACTTC; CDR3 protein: CASRGTSGSYEQYF
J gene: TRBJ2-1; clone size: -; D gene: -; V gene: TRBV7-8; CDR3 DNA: TGTGCCAGCAGCTTGGGGGACACTAGGGGCAATGAGCAGTTCTTC; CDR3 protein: CASSLGDTRGNEQFF
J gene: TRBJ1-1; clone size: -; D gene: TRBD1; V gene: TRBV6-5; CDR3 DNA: TGTGCCAGCAGTCTATCTCGGACAGGGTCGACTGAAGCTTTCTTT; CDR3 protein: CASSLSRTGSTEAFF
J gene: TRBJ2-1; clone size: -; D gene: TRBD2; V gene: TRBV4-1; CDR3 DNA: TGCGCCAGCAGCCAGGGGACTAGCGGGTCTGCCCCCTACAATGAGCAGTTCTTC; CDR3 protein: CASSQGTSGSAPYNEQFF
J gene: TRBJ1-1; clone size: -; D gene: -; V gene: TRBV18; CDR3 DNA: TGTGCCAGCTCACCCATGGGGGGAAACACTGAAGCTTTCTTT; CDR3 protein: CASSPMGGNTEAFF
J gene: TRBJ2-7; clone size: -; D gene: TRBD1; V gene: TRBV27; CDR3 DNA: TGTGCCAGCAGCTCCCCGGGACAGGCCTACGAGCAGTACTTC; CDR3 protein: CASSSPGQAYEQYF
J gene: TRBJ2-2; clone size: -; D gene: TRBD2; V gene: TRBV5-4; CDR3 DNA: TGTGCCAGCAGCACCGGACTAGCGGGAGTTACCGGGGAGCTGTTTTTT; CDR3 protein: CASSTGLAGVTGELFF
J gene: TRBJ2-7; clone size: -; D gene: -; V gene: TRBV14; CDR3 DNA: TGTGCCAGCAGCCAAGATCCGAGACATTCTTTTTACGAGCAGTACTTC; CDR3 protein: CASSQDPRHSFYEQYF
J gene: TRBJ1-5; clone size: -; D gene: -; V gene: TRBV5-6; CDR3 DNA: TGTGCCAGCAGCCTAGGGACTAATCAGCCCCAGCATTTT; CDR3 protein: CASSLGTNQPQHF
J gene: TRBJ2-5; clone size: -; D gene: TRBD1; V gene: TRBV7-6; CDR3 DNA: TGTGCCAGCAGCCAAACAGGGGCAGTGGCCCAGTACTTC; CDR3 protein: CASSQTGAVAQYF
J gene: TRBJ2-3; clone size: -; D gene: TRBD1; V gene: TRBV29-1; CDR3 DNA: TGCAGCGTGGGGACAGGGGATATAGATACGCAGTATTTT; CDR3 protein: CSVGTGDIDTQYF
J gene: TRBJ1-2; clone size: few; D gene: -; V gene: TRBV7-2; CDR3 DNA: TGTGCCAGCAGCTTAGCTACGGCCGACGGGGGCTACACCTTC; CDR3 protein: CASSLATADGGYTF
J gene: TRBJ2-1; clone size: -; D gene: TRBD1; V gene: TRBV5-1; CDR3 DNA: TGCGCCAGCAGCCCGGGACAGCTCAAACACATCAATGAGCAGTTCTTC; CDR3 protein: CASSPGQLKHINEQFF
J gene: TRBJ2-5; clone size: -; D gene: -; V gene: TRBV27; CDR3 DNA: TGTGCCAGCTCCTCCTTGACGCGCGGGGACGGACCATCGGAGACCCAGTACTTC; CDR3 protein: CASSSLTRGDGPSETQYF
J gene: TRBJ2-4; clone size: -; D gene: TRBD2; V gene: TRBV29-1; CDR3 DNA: TGCAGCGTTGTAGCGGGAGTAGCCAAAAACATTCAGTACTTC; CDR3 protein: CSVVAGVAKNIQYF
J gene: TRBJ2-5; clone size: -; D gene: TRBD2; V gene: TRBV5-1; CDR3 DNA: TGCGCCAGCAGCTTTAGGGAGGGCCAAGAGACCCAGTACTTC; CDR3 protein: CASSFREGQETQYF
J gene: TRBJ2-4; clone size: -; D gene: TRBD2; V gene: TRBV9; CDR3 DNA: TGTGCCAGCAGCCCAGATACTAGCGTAGGAAACATTCAGTACTTC; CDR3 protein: CASSPDTSVGNIQYF
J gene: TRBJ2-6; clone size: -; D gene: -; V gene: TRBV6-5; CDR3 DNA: TGTGCCAGTGGGCTGATCTCTGGGGCCAACGTCCTGACTTTC; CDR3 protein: CASGLISGANVLTF
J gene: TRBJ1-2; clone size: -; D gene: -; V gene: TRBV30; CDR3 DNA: TGTGCCTGGAGTCGTACAGGGACCACCTGGGGCTACACCTTC; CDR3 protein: CAWSRTGTTWGYTF
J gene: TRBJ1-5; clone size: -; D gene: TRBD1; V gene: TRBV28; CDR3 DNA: TGTGCCAGCAGCTCGACAGGGGAAGTAAATCAGCCCCAGCATTTT; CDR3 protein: CASSSTGEVNQPQHF